One and the same sample provided the 5 T cell receptor beta chains below, sequenced in a study of blood T cell repertoires in COVID-19. Assay: immunoSEQ multiplex PCR; the TCRdb copy retains only in-frame clones and omits some. This repertoire shows around 160,000 clones, around 89% found once; its top ten account for approximately 3%. Sequenced sample: peripheral blood. The source of these receptors is a man in his 60s with acute or convalescent COVID-19.

The chain is built from TRBV7-5 and TRBJ2-1; the listed D gene, TRBD2, was not tested against the DNA. TRBV7-5 is a pseudogene segment. The CDR3 contains 13 residues. CDR3 bases: TGTGCCAGAAGCGGAAGCGGGGGGGCGGAGCAGTTCTTC. Protein: CARSGSGGAEQFF.

J is TRBJ2-3 and V is TRBV5-1; the match to TRBD1 covers 7 bases. There are 16 residues in the CDR3. Germline lookup yields CDR1 SGHRS and CDR2 YFSETQ. The junction had 7 bases not matched to a gene; V was cut back by 0 bases and J by 3 bases. The CDR3 bases are TGCGCCAGCAGCTTGGCCACAGGGGATTGGACAGATACGCAGTATTTT. The encoded protein is CASSLATGDWTDTQYF.

The chain carries TRBV4-1 and TRBJ1-4, with D uncertain. Trimming removed 1 base at V and 8 bases at J, with 14 bases between. Per the germline V gene, CDR1 is MGHRA and CDR2 is YSYEKL. This CDR3 spans 15 amino acids. The CDR3 protein is CASSQGTTVQEKLFF. The CDR3 DNA follows: TGCGCCAGCAGCCAAGGAACTACGGTCCAGGAAAAACTGTTTTTT.

V usage is TRBV7-3 and J usage is TRBJ2-1; a possible D gene is TRBD2 (6 bases). CDR1 is SGHTA and CDR2 is FQGTGA in the germline V gene. Trimming left V 2 bases short and J 5 bases short, with 19 bases between. CDR3 length equals 17 residues. The CDR3: CASSLGLGRGMNNEQFF. The CDR3 region has the DNA TGTGCCAGCAGCTTAGGGTTGGGGCGGGGTATGAACAATGAGCAGTTCTTC.

CDR3 nucleotide sequence: TGCAGCGTTGAACTGGGTCGGGGCACAGATACGCAGTATTTT. It encodes CSVELGRGTDTQYF. This chain uses TRBV29-1 with TRBJ2-3; D not certain. V was pared by 2 bases and J by 1 base, with 10 bases between. CDR1 is SQVTM, CDR2 ANQGSEA, per germline. The CDR3 has 14 amino acids.